This T cell receptor (beta chain) was retrieved from a study of cytomegalovirus exposure and HLA in healthy donors. The PCR was carried out with 60 Vbeta primers and 13 Jbeta primers. Here immunoSEQ multiplex PCR was the method, and the copy in TCRdb shows in-frame clones only, minus some. The sample holds 150,000 or so clones; about three quarters are singletons and the top ten take roughly 4.3%. This clone appeared a single time. The antigen remains unidentified. Study observations and caveats: Analyzed later, association rates of TCRs varied across HLA loci, with DRB1 most and HLA-C fewest. Most of the TCR beta V segments (in an earlier analysis) were productive either about 87% or about 30% of the time. CMV antigen specificity of three CMV-associated chains was confirmed in vitro.

This CDR3 region has 17 residues. Trimming cost V 1 base and J 5 bases; bases outside gene matches: 12. Germline V gene sequence: CDR1 SGHNT, CDR2 YYREEE (reference sequence). Material: PBMCs. The rearrangement uses TRBV5-4 and TRBJ2-7; 10 bases match TRBD2. This receptor was identified in a male donor in good health and CMV-seronegative. Here the CDR3 DNA reads TGTGCCAGCAGCTTGCCCGGGGTTAGCGGGAGGACCGACGAGCAGTACTTC. Translation gives CASSLPGVSGRTDEQYF.